This T cell receptor beta chain was identified during a study of OX40 agonist ivuxolimab in advanced cancers. About the study: Eligibility admitted prior anti-PD-1, anti-PD-L1 or anti-CTLA-4 therapy; 40% had some. Notes on the study in general: On average, CD8+ T cells showed a greater number of expanded clones than CD4+.

The germline CDR1 and CDR2 sequences are SNHLY and FYNNEI. Deletions cut 1 base from V and 5 bases from J, with 18 bases between. CDR3 length equals 17 residues. Only in-frame clones appear in the TCRdb table, and some are missing; sequencing was by immunoSEQ multiplex PCR. This table holds around 62,000 clones, around 84% found once. With respect to this clone: Its matching antigen is unknown.

This TCR was recovered from an adult with an advanced solid tumor such as melanoma, head and neck, liver or kidney cancer. The chain uses TRBV2 and TRBJ2-1; possible D gene TRBD1, 6 bases. The source was CD4+ or CD8+ T cells sorted from blood, collected in a trial of the OX40 agonist ivuxolimab. The CDR3 reads CASSEGGLSGENNEQFF. CDR3 coding DNA: TGTGCCAGCAGTGAAGGGGGTTTATCAGGGGAGAACAATGAGCAGTTCTTC.